The source of this T cell receptor beta chain is a study of control samples from healthy donors and cancer patients. Assay used: immunoSEQ multiplex PCR; TCRdb lists only in-frame clones, some missing. Counted here are 99,000 or so clones, 82% occurring once; the ten biggest clones make up 2% to 2.5%. CDR1 is SGHDN, CDR2 FVKESK, per germline. This CDR3 has 17 residues. V dropped 3 bases and J dropped 0 bases, with 12 bases sitting between them. Source material: blood. The chain couples TRBV14 to TRBJ1-6; unclear D gene. The origin of this receptor is a man between 60 and 70 years old in good health. CDR3 loop: CASSHAIRSSYNSPLHF. The CDR3 coding sequence is TGTGCCAGCAGCCACGCTATCCGGAGCTCCTATAATTCACCCCTCCACTTT.